This T cell receptor (beta chain) was identified during a study of blood T cell repertoires in COVID-19. The repertoire was sequenced with immunoSEQ multiplex PCR; TCRdb's copy has only in-frame clones and lacks some. This sample has some 290,000 clones, with 85% to 90% found just once. The CDR3 has 15 amino acids. Trimming left V 0 bases short and J 6 bases short, with 14 bases between. The germline V gene has CDR1 SGHDN and CDR2 FVKESK. The Seattle site enrolled patients during active infection and followed them longitudinally. Sequenced input: peripheral blood. This chain links TRBV14 with TRBJ1-1; D is undetermined. The receptor was isolated from a woman in her twenties or thirties with COVID-19, enrolled during active disease. CDR3 in amino acids: CASSQDARNVPEAFF. The CDR3 DNA follows: TGTGCCAGCAGCCAAGATGCCAGAAACGTCCCTGAAGCTTTCTTT.